What follows is one T cell receptor beta chain and its context. The data belong to a study of PD-1 blockade in mismatch repair-deficient tumors. This table comes from immunoSEQ multiplex PCR, and its TCRdb copy is limited to in-frame clones, with some not included. The repertoire has fewer than 100,000 clones, 81% of them found once; the top ten carry under 3%. Trimming pared 5 bases from V and 2 bases from J, leaving 9 bases between. CDR1 MNHNY and CDR2 SVGAGI come from the germline V gene (reference sequence). The CDR3 contains 13 residues. Mismatch repair deficiency was confirmed in all patients, by PCR or immunohistochemistry.

This sequence originates from an adult with mismatch repair-deficient cancer. The sequencing used peripheral blood, collected 12 weeks after starting pembrolizumab. This chain links TRBV6-6 with TRBJ1-2, with D possibly matching TRBD1 (5 bases). The CDR3 here is CASSLQANYGYTF. The CDR3 bases are TGTGCCAGCAGTCTACAGGCAAACTATGGCTACACCTTC.